These 10 T cell receptor beta chains originate from one sample sequenced in a study of cytomegalovirus exposure and HLA in healthy donors. Researchers ran the PCR with 60 Vbeta and 13 Jbeta primers. The method was immunoSEQ multiplex PCR; TCRdb's version includes in-frame clones alone and lacks a portion of them. The sample carries 150,000 or so clones, 80% recorded once. The specimen was PBMCs. These receptors came from a man between 45 and 60 years old in good health and CMV-seronegative.

The chain has TRBV4-2 and TRBJ2-5; TRBD1 agrees at 8 bases. Germline loops: CDR1 LGHNA, CDR2 YNFKEQ. The CDR3 is made up of 15 amino acids. V lost 0 bases, J lost 4 bases, and 4 bases stayed unmatched. In nucleotides, the CDR3 is TGTGCCAGCAGCCAAGACAGGGGGCGCGGAGAGACCCAGTACTTC. Amino acids: CASSQDRGRGETQYF.

The gene calls are TRBV28 and TRBJ2-2, with D possibly being TRBD1 (6 bases). V gave up 8 bases and J gave up 1 base, with 11 bases separating them. The CDR3 extends over 14 amino acids. Germline V lookup: CDR1 MDHEN, CDR2 SYDVKM. CDR3 nucleotides: TGTGCCAGCCTGGGGACAATGAACACCGGGGAGCTGTTTTTT. This encodes CASLGTMNTGELFF.

CDR3 loop: CASSQGHPGTPSNYGYTF. CDR3 sequence (DNA): TGTGCCAGCAGCCAAGGGCACCCCGGGACACCTTCTAACTATGGCTACACCTTC. The chain couples TRBV4-2 to TRBJ1-2, with D possibly TRBD1 on 6 matching bases. The CDR3 contains 18 residues. Germline loops: CDR1 LGHNA, CDR2 YNFKEQ. The V end was cut by 1 base, the J end by 0 bases, with 18 bases between.

The V and J genes are TRBV7-6 and TRBJ2-7, with D unresolved. The V gene's germline CDR1 is SGHVS and CDR2 FNYEAQ. The V end was cut by 0 bases, the J end by 0 bases, with 6 bases between. The CDR3 spans 14 residues. CDR3 in DNA: TGTGCCAGCAGCTTAGCGTTTAGCTCCTACGAGCAGTACTTC. Amino acid sequence: CASSLAFSSYEQYF. The full variable domain, with the rest looked up from reference TRBV7-6 and TRBJ2-7, is GAGVSQSPRYKVTKRGQDVALRCDPISGHVSLYWYRQALGQGPEFLTYFNYEAQQDKSGLPNDRFSAERPEGSISTLTIQRTEQRDSAMYRCASSLAFSSYEQYFGPGTRLTVT.

V gene TRBV30 combines with J gene TRBJ2-1; the match to TRBD2 covers 7 bases. Germline CDR1 and CDR2: GTSNPN and SVGIG (reference sequence). The CDR3 length is 17 residues. V dropped 4 bases and J dropped 5; count of bases not matched to a gene: 17. The CDR3 DNA is TGTGCCTGGACGGGCGGTGCCCGGGACTACAGCGACAATGAGCAGTTCTTC. Its protein is CAWTGGARDYSDNEQFF.

This clone was counted only a few times. This chain joins TRBV14 and TRBJ1-1, with D possibly being TRBD1 (5 bases). V was clipped by 4 bases and J by 5 bases, with 20 bases between them. Germline CDR1 is SGHDN and CDR2 is FVKESK. CDR3 size: 16 residues. The CDR3: CASSLLSPQGLTEAFF. In nucleotides, the CDR3 is TGTGCCAGCAGCCTCCTGAGTCCCCAGGGTTTAACTGAAGCTTTCTTT.

This clone was seen only once. V and J are TRBV19 and TRBJ2-2; the match to TRBD1 covers 9 bases. V trimming: 6 bases; J trimming: 5 bases; junction bases outside the gene matches: 10. CDR1 and CDR2 from the germline V gene are LNHDA and SQIVND (reference sequence). CDR3 length: 16 residues. The CDR3 nucleotides read TGTGCCAGTAGCAAAAAGCCGGGACAGGGTACCGGGGAGCTGTTTTTT. It is translated as CASSKKPGQGTGELFF.

The chain combines TRBV7-6 with TRBJ2-1; 8 bases line up with TRBD2. The CDR3 has 15 amino acids. Germline V gene data show CDR1 as SGHVS and CDR2 as FNYEAQ. J lost 8 bases, V lost 1 base, and 7 bases had no gene match. CDR3: CASSLGGGQRYEQFF. In DNA, the CDR3 is TGTGCCAGCAGCTTAGGCGGGGGGCAACGGTATGAGCAGTTCTTC. The whole variable domain, filled in from reference TRBV7-6 and TRBJ2-1, reads GAGVSQSPRYKVTKRGQDVALRCDPISGHVSLYWYRQALGQGPEFLTYFNYEAQQDKSGLPNDRFSAERPEGSISTLTIQRTEQRDSAMYRCASSLGGGQRYEQFFGPGTRLTVL.

This clone appeared a single time. The gene calls are TRBV11-2 and TRBJ1-2, with D perhaps TRBD1 (6 bases). V gave up 0 bases and J gave up 3 bases, with 14 bases separating them. The CDR3 length is 16 residues. Germline CDR1 reads SGHAT; CDR2 reads FQNNGV. The CDR3 region is CASSLEATGFDYGYTF. The CDR3 DNA reads TGTGCCAGCAGCTTAGAGGCAACAGGGTTTGACTATGGCTACACCTTC. The complete variable domain, with remaining parts taken from reference TRBV11-2 and TRBJ1-2, reads EAGVAQSPRYKIIEKRQSVAFWCNPISGHATLYWYQQILGQGPKLLIQFQNNGVVDDSQLPKDRFSAERLKGVDSTLKIQPAKLEDSAVYLCASSLEATGFDYGYTFGSGTRLTVV.

V and J are TRBV6-4 and TRBJ1-2; TRBD1 matches at 9 bases. From germline, CDR1 is MRHNA and CDR2 SNTAGT. This CDR3 contains 14 residues. V dropped 5 bases and J dropped 2; count of bases not matched to a gene: 3. This chain's CDR3 is CASSTGTGNYGYTF. CDR3 nucleotide sequence: TGTGCCAGCAGTACCGGGACAGGGAACTATGGCTACACCTTC.